Following are 21 T cell receptor beta chains from one sample sequenced in a study of OX40 agonist ivuxolimab in advanced cancers. Data came from immunoSEQ multiplex PCR; TCRdb stores just in-frame clones and leaves some out. The sample yields around 83,000 clones, about 90% seen once. Here the sequenced sample was CD4+ or CD8+ T cells sorted from blood, taken in a trial of the OX40 agonist ivuxolimab. The receptors derive from an adult with an advanced solid tumor such as melanoma, head and neck, liver or kidney cancer.

This rearrangement joins TRBV6-1 to TRBJ1-2; TRBD1 might be the D (5 bases). Germline V gene sequence: CDR1 MNHNS, CDR2 SASEGT. V was trimmed by 7 bases and J by 4 bases, leaving 16 bases between them. This CDR3 has 14 residues. The CDR3 sequence: CASKGSMGPYGYTF. In DNA, the CDR3 is TGTGCCAGCAAAGGCAGCATGGGGCCCTATGGCTACACCTTC.

The gene calls are TRBV6-5 and TRBJ1-4, with 7 positions matching TRBD1. J was trimmed by 2 bases and V by 10 bases; bases with no gene match: 7. This CDR3 comprises 14 residues. The germline gives CDR1 MNHEY, CDR2 SVGAGI. The CDR3 region has the DNA TGTGCCACCAAACAGGGGCTCACTAATGAAAAACTGTTTTTT. The encoded protein is CATKQGLTNEKLFF.

This rearrangement joins TRBV5-1 to TRBJ2-3, with TRBD2 as a possible D gene (6 bases). This CDR3 region has 15 residues. Trimming removed 2 bases at V and 2 bases at J, with 12 bases between. CDR1 is SGHRS, CDR2 YFSETQ, per germline. The CDR3 loop reads CASSFDSGFTDTQYF. The CDR3 nucleotides read TGCGCCAGCAGCTTTGATAGCGGCTTCACAGATACGCAGTATTTT.

This clone appeared once. The identical CDR3 is also encoded by other nucleotide sequences in the sample. J is TRBJ2-7 and V is TRBV5-1; D remains ambiguous. This CDR3 contains 11 residues. The germline V and J ends were trimmed by 3 bases and 3 bases, with 4 bases remaining between them. Per the germline V gene, CDR1 is SGHRS and CDR2 is YFSETQ. This CDR3 reads CASSSSYEQYF. CDR3 sequence (DNA): TGCGCCAGCAGCTCAAGCTACGAGCAGTACTTC.

For the CDR3, the DNA is TGTGCCAGCACCACAGGTGCGGGGAACACAGATACGCAGTATTTT. This gives the protein CASTTGAGNTDTQYF. This sequence joins TRBV28 and TRBJ2-3, with a tentative D call TRBD2 (6 bases). V lost 7 bases and J 2 bases, leaving 16 bases between the germline ends. The CDR3 loop spans 15 amino acids. Germline lookup yields CDR1 MDHEN and CDR2 SYDVKM.

The gene calls are TRBV9 and TRBJ2-1; TRBD2 matches at 11 bases. The CDR3 consists of 19 residues. Unmatched junction bases numbered 13, after V lost 0 bases and J lost 5 bases. CDR1 and CDR2 from the germline V gene are SGDLS and YYNGEE. CDR3 nucleotide sequence: TGTGCCAGCAGCGTAGGTCCCACGGCACTAGCGGGAGCCCACAATGAGCAGTTCTTC. This gives the protein CASSVGPTALAGAHNEQFF.

The chain uses TRBV30 and TRBJ2-5; D could derive from TRBD1 or TRBD2 (5 bases each). V was trimmed by 3 bases and J by 4 bases, leaving 15 bases between them. The length of the CDR3 is 14 residues. The V gene's germline CDR1 is GTSNPN and CDR2 SVGIG (reference sequence). CDR3 bases: TGTGCCTGGAGGGGGACCGCATCGACAGAGACCCAGTACTTC. Translating it yields CAWRGTASTETQYF. The complete variable domain, with remaining parts taken from reference TRBV30 and TRBJ2-5, reads SQTIHQWPATLVQPVGSPLSLECTVEGTSNPNLYWYRQAAGRGLQLLFYSVGIGQISSEVPQNLSASRPQDRQFILSSKKLLLSDSGFYLCAWRGTASTETQYFGPGTRLLVL.

V is TRBV2 and J is TRBJ2-2, with a possible D match to TRBD1 (5 bases). The CDR3 covers 14 residues. The germline V gene encodes CDR1 SNHLY and CDR2 FYNNEI. V was pared by 5 bases and J by 1 base, with 8 bases between. CDR3 residues: CASSTDRNTGELFF. In nucleotides, the CDR3 is TGTGCCAGCAGTACCGACAGGAACACCGGGGAGCTGTTTTTT.

The chain combines TRBV6-1 with TRBJ2-7; unclear D gene. Per the germline V gene, CDR1 is MNHNS and CDR2 is SASEGT. With 7 bases removed from V and 4 bases from J, the gap between germline ends came to 8 bases. The CDR3 loop spans 11 amino acids. CDR3 nucleotide sequence: TGTGCCAGCATTCAAGATTACGAGCAGTACTTC. As protein: CASIQDYEQYF.

The chain combines TRBV11-2 with TRBJ2-1; 13 nucleotides agree with TRBD2. Germline loops: CDR1 SGHAT, CDR2 FQNNGV. With 5 bases clipped from V and 8 bases from J, the junction kept 9 bases outside the gene matches. There are 16 residues in the CDR3. CDR3 DNA: TGTGCCAGCAGCGTAACCGGGACTAGCGGGACCTATGAGCAGTTCTTC. It is translated as CASSVTGTSGTYEQFF.

For the CDR3, the DNA is TGTGCCAGCAGTTACTCAAGACAGGGCCTCACCTACGAGCAGTACTTC. This sequence encodes CASSYSRQGLTYEQYF. V and J are TRBV6-5 and TRBJ2-7; the match to TRBD1 covers 7 bases. Germline V gene data show CDR1 as MNHEY and CDR2 as SVGAGI. The CDR3 runs 16 residues. The trim removed 0 bases at V and 2 bases at J, leaving 7 bases unmatched.

This clone was seen a few times. The J gene is TRBJ2-6, the V gene TRBV10-3; either TRBD1 or TRBD2 may supply D (6 bases each). Germline V gene sequence: CDR1 ENHRY, CDR2 SYGVKD. V was shortened by 4 bases and J by 3 bases, with 10 bases between the two germline ends. The CDR3 is 15 amino acids. In DNA, the CDR3 is TGTGCCATCAGTGGGGGGGCGCTTGGGGCCAACGTCCTGACTTTC. Residues: CAISGGALGANVLTF.

This chain's CDR3 is CASSLDGGAISYEQYF. The CDR3 nucleotides read TGCGCCAGCAGCTTGGACGGGGGAGCGATCTCCTACGAGCAGTACTTC. The chain uses TRBV5-1 and TRBJ2-7; D might be TRBD2 (6 bases). Germline V gene sequence: CDR1 SGHRS, CDR2 YFSETQ. Deletions cut 0 bases from V and 0 bases from J, with 13 bases between. The CDR3 contains 16 residues.

Here the CDR3 reads CATSRDWTGNEQYF. The CDR3 DNA follows: TGTGCCACCAGCAGAGACTGGACGGGCAACGAGCAGTACTTC. The V call is TRBV15, the J call TRBJ2-7; no reliable D call. Germline V CDR1 and CDR2: LNHNV, YYDKDF (reference sequence). The CDR3 covers 14 residues. The germline V and J ends were trimmed by 0 bases and 5 bases, with 11 bases remaining between them.

The chain has TRBV9 and TRBJ2-5; 9 positions agree with TRBD1. With 4 bases clipped from V and 4 bases from J, the junction kept 11 bases outside the gene matches. Looked up from germline, CDR1 is SGDLS and CDR2 is YYNGEE. The CDR3 consists of 16 residues. Here the CDR3 reads CASSTTGTGTLETQYF. The CDR3 DNA reads TGTGCCAGCAGCACCACTGGGACAGGGACCCTAGAGACCCAGTACTTC.

The rearrangement uses TRBV11-2 and TRBJ2-1; D possibly corresponds to TRBD1 (6 bases). Germline CDR1 is SGHAT and CDR2 is FQNNGV. The CDR3 has 17 amino acids. V lost 5 bases and J 0 bases, leaving 17 bases between the germline ends. The CDR3 DNA follows: TGTGCCAGCAGCCCCCTCCAGGGGACAAGCTCCTACAATGAGCAGTTCTTC. It is translated as CASSPLQGTSSYNEQFF.

The chain recombines TRBV7-2 with TRBJ2-2, with 13 bases lining up with TRBD2. Germline CDR1 is SGHTA and CDR2 is FQGNSA. This CDR3 has 17 amino acids. V shed 5 bases and J 7 bases; nucleotides not matched to a gene: 10. CDR3 sequence (DNA): TGTGCCAGCAGCCACGGACTAGCGGGAGTAGGGAACGGGGAGCTGTTTTTT. It translates to CASSHGLAGVGNGELFF.

The V call is TRBV19, the J call TRBJ2-1; 7 positions agree with TRBD1. Germline CDR1 reads LNHDA; CDR2 reads SQIVND (reference sequence). The CDR3 is 13 residues long. The junction had 10 bases not matched to a gene; V was cut back by 7 bases and J by 10 bases. This CDR3 reads CASNQQGLGEQFF. CDR3 in DNA: TGTGCCAGTAATCAACAGGGGCTGGGGGAGCAGTTCTTC.

V usage is TRBV27 and J usage is TRBJ2-1; D is perhaps TRBD2 (6 bases). The CDR3 is 16 residues long. Trimming removed 3 bases from V and 0 bases from J, with 12 bases in between. Germline V CDR1 and CDR2: MNHEY, SMNVEV (reference sequence). The CDR3 nucleotides are TGTGCCAGCAGTTTTTTGCGGGACGCCTCCTACAATGAGCAGTTCTTC. Translation gives CASSFLRDASYNEQFF.

CDR3 residues: CASSIRSYGYTF. For the CDR3, the DNA is TGTGCCAGTAGTATTCGCAGCTATGGCTACACCTTC. The chain has TRBV19 and TRBJ1-2; D is unclear. The V gene lost 3 bases and the J gene lost 4 bases, with 6 bases spanning the gap. The CDR3 runs to 12 residues. Germline V CDR1 and CDR2: LNHDA, SQIVND (reference sequence). Combining the CDR3 with reference TRBV19 and TRBJ1-2 gives the whole variable domain DGGITQSPKYLFRKEGQNVTLSCEQNLNHDAMYWYRQDPGQGLRLIYYSQIVNDFQKGDIAEGYSVSREKKESFPLTVTSAQKNPTAFYLCASSIRSYGYTFGSGTRLTVV.

The gene calls are TRBV5-1 and TRBJ1-2, with D possibly matching TRBD1 (6 bases). The CDR3 runs to 15 residues. The germline gives CDR1 SGHRS, CDR2 YFSETQ. V was pared by 2 bases and J by 4 bases, with 15 bases between. For the CDR3, the DNA is TGCGCCAGCAGCTTAACCCTGGACAGCTCCTATGGCTACACCTTC. Translating it yields CASSLTLDSSYGYTF.